This T cell receptor beta chain was observed in a study of shared clonotypes between healthy human individuals. V lost 3 bases and J 4 bases, leaving 16 bases between the germline ends. Germline V gene data show CDR1 as KGHSH and CDR2 as LQKENI. The length of the CDR3 is 15 residues. This clone appeared a single time. Sequencing used immunoSEQ multiplex PCR; TCRdb keeps in-frame clones, though not all of them. The table records a few hundred thousand clones, more than 75% of them present only once. J is TRBJ2-7 and V is TRBV18; D not certain. The material sequenced was memory CD8+ T cells sorted from blood. Regarding subset: CD45RO+ cells pooled with CCR7-negative TemRA cells. The clonotype was recovered from a man between 18 and 29 years old in good health. The CDR3 loop reads CASSPRHLVWYEQYF. The CDR3 coding sequence is TGTGCCAGCTCACCGCGGCACTTAGTATGGTACGAGCAGTACTTC.